This T cell receptor beta chain was recovered during a study of cytomegalovirus exposure and HLA in healthy donors. About the research overall: The Caucasian-associated ancestry cluster contained 81% of the approximately 420 genotyped donors. Overall study results and limits: Within a later analysis, the majority of CMV-associated TCR beta chains appeared HLA-restricted.

Germline V CDR1 and CDR2: SQVTM, ANQGSEA. CDR3 length: 16 amino acids. The V gene end was trimmed by 6 bases and the J gene end by 5 bases; junction bases not matched to a gene: 14. 60 Vbeta and 13 Jbeta primers were used in PCR. Only in-frame clones appear in the TCRdb table, and some are missing; sequencing was by immunoSEQ multiplex PCR. The sample consists of around 150,000 clones, approximately 72% of them appearing once. As concerns this clone: Antigen unknown.

This receptor was taken from a female donor in good health and CMV-seronegative. The source material was PBMCs. V usage is TRBV29-1 and J usage is TRBJ2-3, with 10 bases matching TRBD1. Here the CDR3 DNA reads TGCAGCGTCGCCAAAGGACAGGGGGGGGCGGGAGATACGCAGTATTTT. This codes for CSVAKGQGGAGDTQYF.